The 28 T cell receptor gamma chains given below trace back to one sample, sequenced in a study of Vδ1+ human thymocytes. Study-wide results and limits: Thymic TRG and TRD repertoires appeared highly polyclonal, with Gaussian CDR3 length distributions.

Sequences come from RNA converted to cDNA by reverse transcription. Multiplex PCR used pooled V-gene forward primers and a constant-region reverse primer to amplify CDR3s. TCRdb re-identified clones in the multiplex PCR reads via CATT. Of over 25,000 gamma-chain clones listed, around 20% are singletons. No antigen has been identified for these receptors. Sequences were obtained from Vdelta1+ gamma-delta thymocytes from the thymus. Subset in this sample: FACS-sorted CD3+ TCRalphabeta- TCRVdelta1+ TCRVdelta2- thymocytes. Source of these receptors: a boy under two years old who had congenital heart surgery.

This clone ranks as medium-sized. Within the sample, other DNA sequences also encode this same CDR3. The chain couples TRGV9 to TRGJ1 or TRGJ2. CDR1 and CDR2 from the germline V gene are GITISATS and ISYDGTV (reference sequence). This CDR3 is 11 amino acids long. J gave up 3 bases and V 4 bases, and 0 bases lay outside the gene matches. The CDR3 DNA follows: TGTGCCTTGTGGGATTATTATAAGAAACTCTTT. The encoded protein is CALWDYYKKLF.

This clone was counted a few times. This chain uses TRGV8 with TRGJ1 or TRGJ2. The CDR3 covers 14 residues. Germline values: CDR1 VENAVY, CDR2 YDSYNSRV. V lost 3 bases and J lost 7; bases outside the gene matches: 12. The CDR3 region is CATWDFPIRYKKLF. In DNA form, the CDR3 reads TGTGCCACCTGGGATTTCCCCATTCGGTATAAGAAACTCTTT.

This chain uses TRGV9 with TRGJ1 or TRGJ2. CDR1 and CDR2 (germline): GITISATS, ISYDGTV (reference sequence). Germline trimming cut 2 bases from V and 6 bases from J; bases unmatched to any gene: 16. The CDR3 totals 16 residues. CDR3 residues: CALWEAILLFPYKKLF. CDR3 DNA: TGTGCCTTGTGGGAGGCGATCCTATTATTCCCTTATAAGAAACTCTTT.

This clone was seen only a few times. J is TRGJP1 and V is TRGV4. The CDR3 runs to 17 residues. With V trimmed by 0 bases and J by 0 bases, 7 bases remained unmatched. Germline-derived CDR1 and CDR2 are EGSTGY and YDSYTSSV. In DNA, the CDR3 is TGTGCCACCTGGGATGGGCCTACCCATACCACTGGTTGGTTCAAGATATTT. It specifies CATWDGPTHTTGWFKIF.

The V and J genes are TRGV2 and TRGJP1. This CDR3 comprises 16 residues. V shed 0 bases and J 0 bases; nucleotides not matched to a gene: 4. In germline, CDR1 is EGSNGY, CDR2 YDSYNSKV. The chain's CDR3 is CATWDGRHTTGWFKIF. The DNA for the CDR3 is TGTGCCACCTGGGACGGGCGGCATACCACTGGTTGGTTCAAGATATTT.

As for this clone: The identical CDR3 is also encoded by other nucleotide sequences in the sample. V usage is TRGV9 and J usage is TRGJP. Losses at the gene ends were 4 bases for V and 7 bases for J; bases not matched to a gene: 4. CDR1 GITISATS and CDR2 ISYDGTV come from the germline V gene (reference sequence). The CDR3 has 15 residues. DNA for the CDR3: TGTGCCTTGTGGGATAGGGAGTTGGGCAAAAAAATCAAGGTATTT. Its protein product is CALWDRELGKKIKVF.

In its sample, this clone was seen a few times. The rearrangement links TRGV4 to TRGJ1 or TRGJ2. The trim removed 0 bases at V and 5 bases at J, leaving 10 bases unmatched. The germline V gene has CDR1 EGSTGY and CDR2 YDSYTSSV. This CDR3 contains 15 residues. The CDR3 sequence: CATWDGLFPHYKKLF. CDR3 sequence (DNA): TGTGCCACCTGGGATGGGCTCTTCCCACATTATAAGAAACTCTTT.

The chain links TRGV9 to TRGJ1 or TRGJ2. Trimming cost V 0 bases and J 0 bases; bases outside gene matches: 8. This CDR3 comprises 16 residues. CDR1 and CDR2 from the germline V gene are GITISATS and ISYDGTV (reference sequence). This chain's CDR3 is CALWEVTISNYYKKLF. CDR3 bases: TGTGCCTTGTGGGAGGTGACTATCTCGAATTATTATAAGAAACTCTTT.

The chain carries TRGV8 and TRGJ1 or TRGJ2. V dropped 3 bases and J dropped 6; count of bases not matched to a gene: 5. CDR1 is VENAVY, CDR2 YDSYNSRV, per germline. This CDR3 has 12 residues. The CDR3 is CATWDYRYKKLF. The CDR3 DNA reads as TGTGCCACCTGGGATTACCGTTATAAGAAACTCTTT.

As to this clone: A much larger clone lies a single base off, so this may be a read error. This chain joins TRGV5 and TRGJ1 or TRGJ2. J lost 4 bases, V lost 2 bases, and 2 bases had no gene match. The CDR3 contains 12 residues. The germline V gene has CDR1 VINAFY and CDR2 YDVSNSKD. The chain's CDR3 is CATWDMYYKKLF. The CDR3 DNA reads TGTGCCACCTGGGACATGTATTATAAGAAACTCTTT.

This clone was counted a few times. A far bigger clonotype differs at one base, so this is likely a read error. This specimen includes other DNA sequences encoding the same CDR3. The chain has TRGV9 and TRGJ1 or TRGJ2. Germline loops: CDR1 GITISATS, CDR2 ISYDGTV (reference sequence). The CDR3 runs to 12 residues. V shed 2 bases and J 5 bases; nucleotides not matched to a gene: 3. CDR3 protein: CALWEAHYKKLF. As DNA, the CDR3 is TGTGCCTTGTGGGAGGCGCATTATAAGAAACTCTTT.

This clone has only a few counts. This chain joins TRGV4 and TRGJ1 or TRGJ2. This CDR3 has 12 amino acids. V lost 4 bases and J lost 6; bases outside the gene matches: 6. Germline assignment: CDR1 EGSTGY and CDR2 YDSYTSSV. CDR3 in DNA: TGTGCCACCTGGGACCCACCTTATAAGAAACTCTTT. Protein: CATWDPPYKKLF.

The rearrangement uses TRGV8 and TRGJ1 or TRGJ2. The V gene's germline CDR1 is VENAVY and CDR2 YDSYNSRV. J lost 2 bases, V lost 4 bases, and 8 bases had no gene match. This CDR3 comprises 14 residues. For the CDR3, the DNA is TGTGCCACCTGGGAGAGGGGACATTATTATAAGAAACTCTTT. The encoded protein is CATWERGHYYKKLF.

This clone appeared a few times. Different DNA sequences within this sample yield the same CDR3. The rearrangement links TRGV4 to TRGJP2. J lost 3 bases, V lost 1 base, and 2 bases had no gene match. There are 14 residues in the CDR3. Germline V lookup: CDR1 EGSTGY, CDR2 YDSYTSSV. The CDR3 DNA reads as TGTGCCACCTGGGATGGAGGTAGTGATTGGATCAAGACGTTT. Protein: CATWDGGSDWIKTF.

This clone has only a few counts. The genes are TRGV2 and TRGJ1 or TRGJ2. Germline CDR1 EGSNGY, CDR2 YDSYNSKV. V dropped 3 bases and J dropped 3; count of bases not matched to a gene: 5. This CDR3 is 13 amino acids long. As DNA, the CDR3 is TGTGCCACCTGGGACAGAACTTATTATAAGAAACTCTTT. It is translated as CATWDRTYYKKLF.

The chain employs TRGV3 and TRGJ1 or TRGJ2. V was pared by 2 bases and J by 4 bases, with 14 bases of the junction left unmatched. Germline V CDR1 and CDR2: VTNTFY, YDVSTARD (reference sequence). The CDR3 covers 16 residues. The DNA for the CDR3 is TGTGCCACCTGGGACACCGAAGGGGAACCCTATTATAAGAAACTCTTT. It yields the protein CATWDTEGEPYYKKLF.

About this clone itself: A much larger clone is a single base away; this may be a read error. Other DNA sequences from this sample encode an identical CDR3 as well. This chain joins TRGV5 and TRGJ1 or TRGJ2. J was trimmed by 12 bases and V by 0 bases; bases with no gene match: 5. CDR3 length equals 11 residues. Germline assignment: CDR1 VINAFY and CDR2 YDVSNSKD. The CDR3 nucleotides are TGTGCCACCTGGGACAGGCATAGGAAACTCTTT. Residues: CATWDRHRKLF.

Remarks on this clone: In the same sample, other DNA sequences code for this CDR3. The chain couples TRGV4 to TRGJ1 or TRGJ2. Germline V CDR1 and CDR2: EGSTGY, YDSYTSSV. V gave up 0 bases and J gave up 3 bases; unmatched junction bases: 5. The CDR3 is 14 amino acids. This CDR3 reads CATWDGGSYYKKLF. As DNA, the CDR3 is TGTGCCACCTGGGATGGGGGCTCTTATTATAAGAAACTCTTT.

Comments on this clone: The same CDR3 is also encoded by other DNA sequences in this sample. The gene calls are TRGV8 and TRGJ1 or TRGJ2. V was pared by 5 bases and J by 0 bases, with 4 bases of the junction left unmatched. The CDR3 consists of 13 residues. CDR1 is VENAVY, CDR2 YDSYNSRV, per germline. CDR3 sequence: CATWGRNYYKKLF. For the CDR3, the DNA is TGTGCCACCTGGGGACGGAATTATTATAAGAAACTCTTT.

The gene calls are TRGV4 and TRGJP2. This CDR3 has 14 amino acids. Germline-derived CDR1 and CDR2 are EGSTGY and YDSYTSSV. The ends lost 3 bases at V and 3 bases at J; junction bases unmatched: 4. CDR3 bases: TGTGCCACCTGGGATTGGGGTAGTGATTGGATCAAGACGTTT. As protein: CATWDWGSDWIKTF.

This clone has more than one count but fewer than ten. The chain carries TRGV5 and TRGJ1 or TRGJ2. V was clipped by 4 bases and J by 4 bases; unmatched bases: 13. Germline V gives CDR1 VINAFY, CDR2 YDVSNSKD. The CDR3 runs 15 residues. This CDR3 reads CATWEPLTGYYKKLF. In DNA form, the CDR3 reads TGTGCCACCTGGGAACCCCTGACAGGGTATTATAAGAAACTCTTT.

For this clone: This sample also contains other DNA sequences that code for the same CDR3. The V call is TRGV9, the J call TRGJP. In germline, CDR1 is GITISATS, CDR2 ISYDGTV (reference sequence). This CDR3 has 17 amino acids. Trimming at V came to 0 bases and at J to 7 bases, leaving 6 bases not matched to a gene. The CDR3 DNA sequence: TGTGCCTTGTGGGAGGTGCGCCGGGAGTTGGGCAAAAAAATCAAGGTATTT. It translates to CALWEVRRELGKKIKVF.

This clone was picked up a small number of times. The chain is built from TRGV3 and TRGJ1 or TRGJ2. Germline trimming cut 6 bases from V and 7 bases from J; bases unmatched to any gene: 6. CDR1 and CDR2 from the germline V gene are VTNTFY and YDVSTARD (reference sequence). This CDR3 has 11 residues. This CDR3 reads CATWLVYKKLF. The DNA of the CDR3 is TGTGCCACCTGGTTAGTCTATAAGAAACTCTTT.

This clone was detected a few times. The chain combines TRGV9 with TRGJ1 or TRGJ2. After removal of 3 bases from V and 11 bases from J, the junction contained 13 bases not matched to a gene. This CDR3 is built from 13 residues. Germline V CDR1 and CDR2: GITISATS, ISYDGTV (reference sequence). The CDR3 coding sequence is TGTGCCTTGTGGGAGCCGGAAGGCACTGAGAAACTCTTT. It encodes CALWEPEGTEKLF.

A note on this clone: The sample contains more than one DNA sequence encoding this CDR3. This chain uses TRGV8 with TRGJP2. The V and J ends lost 0 bases and 5 bases, in that order; junction bases with no gene match: 3. The CDR3 runs 14 residues. The V gene's germline CDR1 is VENAVY and CDR2 YDSYNSRV. In DNA, the CDR3 is TGTGCCACCTGGGATAGGCCGAGTGATTGGATCAAGACGTTT. Its protein product is CATWDRPSDWIKTF.

This clone has only a few counts. This CDR3 is also generated by other DNA sequences in the sample. This chain connects TRGV3 to TRGJ1 or TRGJ2. The V and J ends lost 0 bases and 3 bases, in that order; junction bases with no gene match: 5. The CDR3 totals 14 residues. CDR1 and CDR2 (germline): VTNTFY, YDVSTARD (reference sequence). This CDR3 reads CATWDRLSYYKKLF. The CDR3, as DNA: TGTGCCACCTGGGACAGGCTGAGTTATTATAAGAAACTCTTT.

This clone has only a few counts. This chain uses TRGV9 with TRGJP1. The CDR3 is 15 amino acids. The J segment lost 4 bases and the V segment lost 0 bases, leaving 5 bases of the junction unmatched. Germline V CDR1 and CDR2: GITISATS, ISYDGTV (reference sequence). In DNA form, the CDR3 reads TGTGCCTTGTGGGAGGTGGGAGTCACTGGTTGGTTCAAGATATTT. This codes for CALWEVGVTGWFKIF.

The rearrangement links TRGV3 to TRGJP1. CDR3 length: 12 residues. Germline CDR1 VTNTFY, CDR2 YDVSTARD (reference sequence). V dropped 6 bases and J dropped 7; count of bases not matched to a gene: 5. The CDR3 nucleotides are TGTGCCACCTGGAACGGTGGTTGGTTCAAGATATTT. This sequence encodes CATWNGGWFKIF.